This T cell receptor beta chain came from a study of long-term antiretroviral therapy in people with HIV. As concerns this clone: No antigen is known for it.

Overall study findings and caveats: Diversity went up after ART and still fell short of transplant donor controls. It was observed that HIV repertoires exhibited narrower CDR3 length ranges than controls.

Researchers ran immunoSEQ v3.0 at survey level. Per-sample TRB depth target: about 40,000-55,000 T-cell genomes. Produced via immunoSEQ multiplex PCR; TCRdb's table is partial and in-frame only. The sample has about 17,000 clones, over 75% seen once. Source: unsorted PBMCs, taken 0.3 years after starting antiretroviral therapy. The TCR was taken from a man between 60 and 70 years old with HIV.

The CDR3 loop reads CASSRQGASYNEQFF. The CDR3 coding sequence is TGTGCCAGCAGTCGACAGGGGGCGAGTTACAATGAGCAGTTCTTC. The chain uses TRBV7-2 and TRBJ2-1, with 10 bases identical to TRBD1. V lost 6 bases to trimming and J lost 4 bases; unmatched junction nucleotides: 6. The CDR3 has 15 amino acids. The germline V gene has CDR1 SGHTA and CDR2 FQGNSA. Based on the CDR3 plus reference TRBV7-2 and TRBJ2-1, the full variable domain is GAGVSQSPSNKVTEKGKDVELRCDPISGHTALYWYRQSLGQGLEFLIYFQGNSAPDKSGLPSDRFSAERTGGSVSTLTIQRTQQEDSAVYLCASSRQGASYNEQFFGPGTRLTVL.